The rows below give T cell receptor beta chains drawn from one sample of a study of T cells in Graves' hyperthyroidism and ophthalmopathy. TCRdb reprocessed the multiplex PCR reads with MiXCR, giving one entry per CDR3 protein. Among 480,000 or so distinct CDR3 sequences listed, about 46% were seen once. Sequencing used peripheral blood or thyroid tissue (not recorded which). All receptors derive from an adult woman with Graves' disease, either hyperthyroidism or ophthalmopathy (not recorded which). CDR3s leave out the opening cysteine and the closing phenylalanine or tryptophan. Fields, in order: clone size, V gene, CDR3 protein. Some rows have no size entry. The others give once, few or many, or a class for an expanded clone.

size: NA; V: TRBV9; CDR3: ASSVASISYEQY
size: NA; V: TRBV20-1; CDR3: STYNVRRQVNTEAF
size: many; V: TRBV11-2; CDR3: ASSRAGSNTEAF
size: NA; V: TRBV7-9; CDR3: ASSQDDRDRGRETQY
size: few; V: TRBV7-9; CDR3: ASSPWTKTNTGELF
size: many; V: TRBV6-6; CDR3: ASSRDTGTGYT
size: NA; V: TRBV5-4; CDR3: ASSSPGASGSSEQY
size: NA; V: TRBV10-3; CDR3: AISVRLGEAYNSPLH
size: NA; V: TRBV6-6; CDR3: ASSEGSATYGYT
size: NA; V: TRBV7-2; CDR3: ASSLSGVETQY
size: NA; V: TRBV20-1; CDR3: SARVWAGRRTQY
size: NA; V: TRBV12-3/TRBV12-4; CDR3: ASSYKIAGIAETQY
size: NA; V: TRBV5-1; CDR3: ASGPDRTYGYTIY
size: NA; V: TRBV7-2; CDR3: ASSQRGDIGHEQY
size: NA; V: TRBV13; CDR3: ASSTIGQTNSGNTIY
size: NA; V: TRBV9; CDR3: ASSTRLADTGELF
size: many; V: TRBV5-8; CDR3: ASSLDWATNYGYT
size: few; V: TRBV29-1; CDR3: SVGQGGNTGELF
size: NA; V: TRBV19; CDR3: ASSIQGMSNQPQH
size: few; V: TRBV5-1; CDR3: ASSLGTALTDTQY
size: many; V: TRBV4-1; CDR3: ASSQTQQGSYGYT
size: many; V: TRBV7-9; CDR3: ASSLVGEVNQPQH
size: many; V: TRBV20-1; CDR3: SARARLTQETQY